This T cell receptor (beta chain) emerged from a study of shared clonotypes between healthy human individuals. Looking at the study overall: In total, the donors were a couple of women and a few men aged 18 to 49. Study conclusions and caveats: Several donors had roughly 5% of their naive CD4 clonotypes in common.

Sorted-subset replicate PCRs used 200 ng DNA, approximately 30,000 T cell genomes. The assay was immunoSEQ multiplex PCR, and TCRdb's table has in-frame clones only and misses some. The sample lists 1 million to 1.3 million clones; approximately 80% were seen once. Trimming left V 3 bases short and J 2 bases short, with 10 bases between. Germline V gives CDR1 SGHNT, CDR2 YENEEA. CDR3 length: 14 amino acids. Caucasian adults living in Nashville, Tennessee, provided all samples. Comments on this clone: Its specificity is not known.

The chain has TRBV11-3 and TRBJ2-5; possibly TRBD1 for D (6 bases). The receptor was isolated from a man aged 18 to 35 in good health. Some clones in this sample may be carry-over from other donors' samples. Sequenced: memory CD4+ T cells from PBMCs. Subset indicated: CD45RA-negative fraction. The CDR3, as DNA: TGTGCCAGCAGCTTGAGGGACAAACAAGAGACCCAGTACTTC. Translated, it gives CASSLRDKQETQYF.